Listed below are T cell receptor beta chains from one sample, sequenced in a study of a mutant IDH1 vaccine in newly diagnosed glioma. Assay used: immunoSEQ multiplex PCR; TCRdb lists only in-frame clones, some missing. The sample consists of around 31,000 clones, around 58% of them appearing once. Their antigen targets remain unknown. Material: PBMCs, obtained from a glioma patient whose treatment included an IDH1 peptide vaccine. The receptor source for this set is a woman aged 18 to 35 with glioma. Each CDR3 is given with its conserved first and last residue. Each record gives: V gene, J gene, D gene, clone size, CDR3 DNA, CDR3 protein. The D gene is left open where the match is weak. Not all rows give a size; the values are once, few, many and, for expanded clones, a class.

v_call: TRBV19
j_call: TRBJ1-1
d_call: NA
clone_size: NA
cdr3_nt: TGTGCCACGAGACCGAGGCCGAACACTGAAGCTTTCTTT
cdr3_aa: CATRPRPNTEAFF

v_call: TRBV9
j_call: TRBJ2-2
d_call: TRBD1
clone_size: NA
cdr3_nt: TGTGCCAGCAGCGTCGGCCCGGGACAGCCGAACACCGGGGAGCTGTTTTTT
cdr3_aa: CASSVGPGQPNTGELFF

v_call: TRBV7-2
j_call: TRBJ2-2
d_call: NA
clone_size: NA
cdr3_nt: TGTGCCAGCAGTTTCCATCGTTCGGGGGTCTCCGGGGAGCTGTTTTTT
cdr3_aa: CASSFHRSGVSGELFF

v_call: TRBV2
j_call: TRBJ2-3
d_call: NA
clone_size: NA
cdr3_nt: TGTGCCAGCAGATGGACGTCGGGCACAGATACGCAGTATTTT
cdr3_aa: CASRWTSGTDTQYF

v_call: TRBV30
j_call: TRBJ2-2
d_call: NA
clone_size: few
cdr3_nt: TGTGCCTGGGGGGGCACAGTGGGGGAGCTGTTTTTT
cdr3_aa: CAWGGTVGELFF

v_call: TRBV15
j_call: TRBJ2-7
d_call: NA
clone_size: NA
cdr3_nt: TGTGCCACCAGCAGAGAACGAGCGATATCCTACGAGCAGTACTTC
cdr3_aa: CATSRERAISYEQYF

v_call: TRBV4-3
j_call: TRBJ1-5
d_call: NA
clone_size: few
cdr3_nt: TGCGCCAGCAGCCAAGTTTTTGGTGGCAATCAGCCCCAGCATTTT
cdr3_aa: CASSQVFGGNQPQHF

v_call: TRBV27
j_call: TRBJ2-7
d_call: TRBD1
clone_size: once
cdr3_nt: TGTGCCAGCAGAACGCGGACAGGTCAATTCTACGAGCAGTACTTC
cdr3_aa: CASRTRTGQFYEQYF

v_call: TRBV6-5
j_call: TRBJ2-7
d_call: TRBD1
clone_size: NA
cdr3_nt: TGTGCCAGCAGTCAGACAGGGCCCACCTACGAGCAGTACTTC
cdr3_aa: CASSQTGPTYEQYF

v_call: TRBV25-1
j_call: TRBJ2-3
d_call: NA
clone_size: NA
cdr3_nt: TGTGCCAGCAGGGCGGGATGGGGCACAGATACGCAGTATTTT
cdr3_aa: CASRAGWGTDTQYF

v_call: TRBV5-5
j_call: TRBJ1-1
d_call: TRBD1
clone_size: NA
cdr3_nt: TGTGCCAGCAGCTTGGAGGGGGCTGGAACTGAAGCTTTCTTT
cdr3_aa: CASSLEGAGTEAFF

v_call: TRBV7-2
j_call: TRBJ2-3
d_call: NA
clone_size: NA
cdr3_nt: TGTGCCAGCAGCCCACCGGTAGGGGGGGCAAACACAGATACGCAGTATTTT
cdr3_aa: CASSPPVGGANTDTQYF

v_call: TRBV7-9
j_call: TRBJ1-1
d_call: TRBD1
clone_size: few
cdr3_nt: TGTGCCAGCAGCGTTCTTCGGGACAGGGCCGCTGAAGCTTTCTTT
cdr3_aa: CASSVLRDRAAEAFF

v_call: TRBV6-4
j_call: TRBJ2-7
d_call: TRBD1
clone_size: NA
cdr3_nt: TGTGCCAGCAGTGGTCCGGGACAGGACGAGCAGTACTTC
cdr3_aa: CASSGPGQDEQYF